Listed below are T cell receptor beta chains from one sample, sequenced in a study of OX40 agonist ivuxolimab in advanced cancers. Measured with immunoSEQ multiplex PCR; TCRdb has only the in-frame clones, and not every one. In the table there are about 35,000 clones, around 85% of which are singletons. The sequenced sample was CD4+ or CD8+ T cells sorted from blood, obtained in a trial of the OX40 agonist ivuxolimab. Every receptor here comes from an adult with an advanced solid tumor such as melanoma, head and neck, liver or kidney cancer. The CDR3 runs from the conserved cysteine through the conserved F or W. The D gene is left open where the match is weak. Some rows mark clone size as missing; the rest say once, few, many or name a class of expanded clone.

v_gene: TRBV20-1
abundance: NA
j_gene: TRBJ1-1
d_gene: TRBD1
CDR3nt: TGCAGTGCTCAGGGGGCAGGTGAAGCTTTCTTT
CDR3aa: CSAQGAGEAFF

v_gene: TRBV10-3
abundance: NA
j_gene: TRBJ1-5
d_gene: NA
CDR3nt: TGTGCCATCAGTGAGTCGAAAGGTGATAGCAATCAGCCCCAGCATTTT
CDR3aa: CAISESKGDSNQPQHF

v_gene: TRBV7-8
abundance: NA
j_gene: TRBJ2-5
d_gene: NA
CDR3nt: TGTGCCAGCAGCTTAGCGAGGGGAGAGACCCAGTACTTC
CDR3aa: CASSLARGETQYF

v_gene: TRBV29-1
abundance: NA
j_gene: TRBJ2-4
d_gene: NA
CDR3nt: TGCAGCGTTGAAGATTCAGGGAAAGCCAAAAACATTCAGTACTTC
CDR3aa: CSVEDSGKAKNIQYF

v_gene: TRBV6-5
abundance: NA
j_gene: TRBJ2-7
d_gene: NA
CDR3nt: TGTGCCAGCAGTTCAACAGTACCTCCCTACGAGCAGTACTTC
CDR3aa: CASSSTVPPYEQYF

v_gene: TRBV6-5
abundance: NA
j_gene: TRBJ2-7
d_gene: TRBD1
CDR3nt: TGTGCCAGCAGTTTCCGGGACAGCTACTACGAGCAGTACTTC
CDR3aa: CASSFRDSYYEQYF

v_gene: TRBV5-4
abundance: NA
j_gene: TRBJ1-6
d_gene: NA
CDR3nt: TGTGCCAGCAGCTTACCAGGGGAATGGGATTCACCCCTCCACTTT
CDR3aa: CASSLPGEWDSPLHF

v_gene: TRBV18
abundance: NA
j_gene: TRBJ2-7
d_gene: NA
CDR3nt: TGTGCCAGCTCACCGGGGCAGGGTGGGTCCTACGAGCAGTACTTC
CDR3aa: CASSPGQGGSYEQYF

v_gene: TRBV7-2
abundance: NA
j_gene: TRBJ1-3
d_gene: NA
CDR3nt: TGTGCCAGCAGCCCGCAAGGCGGGGTATCTGGAAACACCATATATTTT
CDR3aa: CASSPQGGVSGNTIYF

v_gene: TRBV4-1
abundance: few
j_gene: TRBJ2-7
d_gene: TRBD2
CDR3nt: TGCGCCAGCAGCCTTGGACTAGCGGGGGGGGGAGAGCAGTACTTC
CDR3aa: CASSLGLAGGGEQYF

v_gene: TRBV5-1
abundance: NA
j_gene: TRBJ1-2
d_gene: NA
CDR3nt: TGCGCCAGCAGGGGGGGGCAGAACCTAGGAGGCTACACCTTC
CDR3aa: CASRGGQNLGGYTF

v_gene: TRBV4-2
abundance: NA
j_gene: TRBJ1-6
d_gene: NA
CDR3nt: TGTGCCAGCAGCTTGCTGGGGCCGAATTCACCCCTCCACTTT
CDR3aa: CASSLLGPNSPLHF

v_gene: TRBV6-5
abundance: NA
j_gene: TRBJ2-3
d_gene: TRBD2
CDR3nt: TGTGCCAGCAGTTACACGGGACTAGCGGCCACAGATACGCAGTATTTT
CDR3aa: CASSYTGLAATDTQYF

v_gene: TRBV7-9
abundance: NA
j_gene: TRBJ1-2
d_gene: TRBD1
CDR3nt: TGTGCCAGCAGCTTAGCAGGGGGCTCCGGTGGCTACACCTTC
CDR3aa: CASSLAGGSGGYTF

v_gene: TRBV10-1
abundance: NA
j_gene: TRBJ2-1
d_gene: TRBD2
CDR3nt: TGCGCCAGCAGTGAGACCCTAGCGGGAGGGCCTAATGAGCAGTTCTTC
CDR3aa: CASSETLAGGPNEQFF

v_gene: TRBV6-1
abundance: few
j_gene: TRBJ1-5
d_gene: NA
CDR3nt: TGTGCCAGCATGCGAGGCCCGAATCAGCCCCAGCATTTT
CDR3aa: CASMRGPNQPQHF

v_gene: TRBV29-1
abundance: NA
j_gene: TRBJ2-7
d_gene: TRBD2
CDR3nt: TGCAGCGGAGCGGGACTAGCGGGATCCGAGCAGTACTTC
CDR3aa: CSGAGLAGSEQYF

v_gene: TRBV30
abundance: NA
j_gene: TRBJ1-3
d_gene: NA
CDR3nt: TGTGCCTTGACAGCAAACTCTGGAAACACCATATATTTT
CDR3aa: CALTANSGNTIYF

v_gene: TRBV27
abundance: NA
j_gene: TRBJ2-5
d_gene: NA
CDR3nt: TGTGCCAGCAGGGACCAGGGTCCCCAGCAGTACTTC
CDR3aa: CASRDQGPQQYF

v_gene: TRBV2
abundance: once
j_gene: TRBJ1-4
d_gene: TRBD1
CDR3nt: TGTGCCAGCTGGGGGGACAGACGGAATGAAAAACTGTTTTTT
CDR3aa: CASWGDRRNEKLFF

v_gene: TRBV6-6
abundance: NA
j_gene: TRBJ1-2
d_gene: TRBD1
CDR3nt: TGTGCCAGCAGTCCGGGACAGGGTTCAAGGAACTATGGCTACACCTTC
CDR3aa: CASSPGQGSRNYGYTF

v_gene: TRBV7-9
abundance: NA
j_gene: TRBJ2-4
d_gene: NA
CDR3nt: TGTGCCAGCAGCTTGCTCGGTGGGACCAAAAACATTCAGTACTTC
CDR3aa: CASSLLGGTKNIQYF

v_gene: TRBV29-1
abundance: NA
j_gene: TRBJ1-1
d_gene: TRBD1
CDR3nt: TGCAGCGTCCCGGGACAGGGTGTAAAGGGCACTGAAGCTTTCTTT
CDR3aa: CSVPGQGVKGTEAFF

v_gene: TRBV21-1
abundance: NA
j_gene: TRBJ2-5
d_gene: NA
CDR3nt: TGTGCCAGCAGCAAAGCCCGGAGACAGGGTCTAGAGACCCAGTACTTC
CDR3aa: CASSKARRQGLETQYF

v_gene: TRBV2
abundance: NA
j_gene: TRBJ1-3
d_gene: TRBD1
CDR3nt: TGTGCCAGCAGCGAAGACAGGGCAGGAAACACCATATATTTT
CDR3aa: CASSEDRAGNTIYF

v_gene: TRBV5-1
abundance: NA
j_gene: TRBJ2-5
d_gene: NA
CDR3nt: TGCGCCAGCAGGCGGAGTGCGGGGGAGACCCAGTACTTC
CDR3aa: CASRRSAGETQYF

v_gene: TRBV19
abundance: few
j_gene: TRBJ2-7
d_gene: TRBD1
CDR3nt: TGTGCCAGTAGTACGGGACAGGGGGACGAGCAGTACTTC
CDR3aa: CASSTGQGDEQYF

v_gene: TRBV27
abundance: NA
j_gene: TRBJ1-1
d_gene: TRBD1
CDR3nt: TGTGCCAGCAGTTTAACGGCCCCGACAGGGGGCGGACGGAACACTGAAGCTTTCTTT
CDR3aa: CASSLTAPTGGGRNTEAFF

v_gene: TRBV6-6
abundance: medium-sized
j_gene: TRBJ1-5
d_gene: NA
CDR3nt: TGTGCCAGCAGTTACTCGATAGTAGGGGTGGGTCAGCCCCAGCATTTT
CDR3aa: CASSYSIVGVGQPQHF

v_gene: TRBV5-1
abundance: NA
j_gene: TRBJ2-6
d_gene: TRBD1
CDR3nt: TGCGCCAGCACAGGGGGAGTATCTGGGGCCAACGTCCTGACTTTC
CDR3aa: CASTGGVSGANVLTF

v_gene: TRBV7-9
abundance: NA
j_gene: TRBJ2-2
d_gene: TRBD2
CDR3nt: TGTGCCAGCAGCATCCGACTAGCGGGTTCCGGGGAGCTGTTTTTT
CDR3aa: CASSIRLAGSGELFF

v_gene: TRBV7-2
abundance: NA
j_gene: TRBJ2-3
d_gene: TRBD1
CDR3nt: TGTGCCAGCAGCTTTAGAAGGACAGGGGGCACAGATACGCAGTATTTT
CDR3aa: CASSFRRTGGTDTQYF

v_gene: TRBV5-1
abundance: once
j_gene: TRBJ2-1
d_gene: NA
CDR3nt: TGCGCCAGCAGCTGGGCTAGCGTCAATGAGCAGTTCTTC
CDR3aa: CASSWASVNEQFF

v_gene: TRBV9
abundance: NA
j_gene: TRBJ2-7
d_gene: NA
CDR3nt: TGTGCCAGCAGCGTCGATTCGGCGGGTGCCTACGAGCAGTACTTC
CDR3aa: CASSVDSAGAYEQYF

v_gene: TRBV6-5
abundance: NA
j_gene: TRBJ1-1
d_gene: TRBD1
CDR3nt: TGTGCCAGCAAGGACAGGGGGCGTTCGGCTTTCTTT
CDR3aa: CASKDRGRSAFF

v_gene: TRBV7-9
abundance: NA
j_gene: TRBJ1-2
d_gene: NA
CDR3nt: TGTGCCAGCAGCTTCTCTAACTATGGCTACACCTTC
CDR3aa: CASSFSNYGYTF

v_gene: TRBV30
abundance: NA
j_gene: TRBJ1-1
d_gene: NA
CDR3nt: TGTGCCTGGAGCACAGAGATGAACACTGAAGCTTTCTTT
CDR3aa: CAWSTEMNTEAFF

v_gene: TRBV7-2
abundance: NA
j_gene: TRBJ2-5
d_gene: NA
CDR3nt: TGTGCCAGCAGCGGGGTGCAAGAGACCCAGTACTTC
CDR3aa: CASSGVQETQYF

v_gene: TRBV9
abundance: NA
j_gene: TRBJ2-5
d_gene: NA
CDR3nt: TGTGCCAGCAGCGCGAGCCTCCAAGAGACCCAGTACTTC
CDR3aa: CASSASLQETQYF

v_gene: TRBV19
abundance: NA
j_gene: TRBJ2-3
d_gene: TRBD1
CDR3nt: TGTGCCAGTAGTATTCCGGGGCAGGGGGCAACAGATACGCAGTATTTT
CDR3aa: CASSIPGQGATDTQYF

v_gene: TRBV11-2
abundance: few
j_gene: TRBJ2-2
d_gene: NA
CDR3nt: TGTGCCAGCGGCAATACGCGGGACCTGAACACCGGGGAGCTGTTTTTT
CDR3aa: CASGNTRDLNTGELFF

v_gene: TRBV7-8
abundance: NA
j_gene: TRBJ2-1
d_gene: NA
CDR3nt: TGTGCCAGCAGCCCCAGCCGCCGGGAGCAGTTCTTC
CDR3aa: CASSPSRREQFF

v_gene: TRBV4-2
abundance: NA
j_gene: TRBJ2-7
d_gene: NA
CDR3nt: TGTGCCAGCAGCACCCTAGTTTGGCTTGAGCAGTACTTC
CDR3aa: CASSTLVWLEQYF

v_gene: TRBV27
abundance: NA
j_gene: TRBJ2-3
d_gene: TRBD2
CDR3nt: TGTGCCAGCAGTATCGGGACTAGCGGTATCGATACGCAGTATTTT
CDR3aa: CASSIGTSGIDTQYF

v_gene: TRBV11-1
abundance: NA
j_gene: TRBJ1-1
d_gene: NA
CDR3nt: TGTGCCAGCAGCTTCGGTGGGGGGAACACTGAAGCTTTCTTT
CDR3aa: CASSFGGGNTEAFF

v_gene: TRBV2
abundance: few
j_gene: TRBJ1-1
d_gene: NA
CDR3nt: TGTGCCAGCCGGGGAGAGAACACTGAAGCTTTCTTT
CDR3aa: CASRGENTEAFF

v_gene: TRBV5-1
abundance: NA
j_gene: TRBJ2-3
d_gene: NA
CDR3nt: TGCGCCAGCAGCTTGCGGACAGACAGCACAGATACGCAGTATTTT
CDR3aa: CASSLRTDSTDTQYF

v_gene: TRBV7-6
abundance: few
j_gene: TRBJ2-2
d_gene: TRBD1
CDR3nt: TGTGCCAGCAGCCCTGTCGGACAGGGAGGCACCGGGGAGCTGTTTTTT
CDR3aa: CASSPVGQGGTGELFF

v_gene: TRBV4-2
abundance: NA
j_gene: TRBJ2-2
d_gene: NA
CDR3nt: TGTGCCAGCAGCCAATTGGGACTGGCGACCGGGGAGCTGTTTTTT
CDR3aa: CASSQLGLATGELFF

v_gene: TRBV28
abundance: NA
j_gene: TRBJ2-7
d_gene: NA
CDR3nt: TGTGCCAGCTACGGACTCTCCTACGAGCAGTACTTC
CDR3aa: CASYGLSYEQYF

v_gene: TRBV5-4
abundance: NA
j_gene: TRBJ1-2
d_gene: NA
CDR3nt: TGTGCCAGCAGCGGTCAAGGGTATGGCTATGGCTACACCTTC
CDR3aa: CASSGQGYGYGYTF

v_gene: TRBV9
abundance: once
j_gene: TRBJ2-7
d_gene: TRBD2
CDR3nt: TGTGCCAGCAGCCCCACCCCGACTAGCGGGATACGCGAGCAGTACTTC
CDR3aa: CASSPTPTSGIREQYF

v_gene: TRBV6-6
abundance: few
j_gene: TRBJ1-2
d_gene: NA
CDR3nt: TGTGCCAGCAGTTTTGAGGATCCTCCTAACTATGGCTACACCTTC
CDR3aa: CASSFEDPPNYGYTF

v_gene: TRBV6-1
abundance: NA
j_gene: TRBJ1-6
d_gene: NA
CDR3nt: TGTGCCAGCAGTGGTAGTGACAACCCTAATTCACCCCTCCACTTT
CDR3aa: CASSGSDNPNSPLHF